This TCR beta chain was observed in a study of OX40 agonist ivuxolimab in advanced cancers. Regarding the study in general: Ivuxolimab was an agonistic, fully human IgG2 monoclonal antibody directed against OX40 (CD134), a costimulatory receptor. Partial responses occurred in three dose-escalation patients: two with cutaneous melanoma and one with hepatocellular carcinoma. Intravenous ivuxolimab was administered to patients every 2 weeks at six dose levels: 0.01, 0.1, 0.3, 1.5, 3 and 10 mg/kg. Peripheral TCRbeta sequencing was intended to test whether TCR sequence diversity was altered and clonal T-cell expansion was caused by ivuxolimab. The paper reports the monotherapy dose-escalation portion (N = 52 patients) of the phase I ivuxolimab trial. A male proportion of roughly 80% and a mean age of approximately 60 years, ranging from roughly 23 to 79, were recorded for the dose-escalation cohort. Among the 52 dose-escalation patients, around 20 had hepatocellular carcinoma, 15 or so melanoma, 9 renal cell carcinoma and 9 head and neck cancer. Patients were allowed to have had prior anti-PD-1, anti-PD-L1 or anti-CTLA-4 therapy, and 40% of the dose-escalation patients had previously received checkpoint inhibitors. General study outcomes and caveats: Which antigens the clonally expanded peripheral T cells were specific for was not determined. In the 0.1-3.0 mg/kg groups, partial responders were among the patients with the lowest normalized peripheral clonal expansion, particularly in CD8+ T cells. At doses of 0.1 to 3.0 mg/kg, clonal expansion of both CD4+ and CD8+ T cells in blood was seen between baseline and week 6. Low levels of normalized T-cell clonal expansion were also shown by some nonresponding patients. On average, CD8+ T cells showed more expanded clones than CD4+ T cells after ivuxolimab.

A distance of 14 bases separates the germline ends of V and J, which lose 1 base and 8 bases respectively. The CDR3 spans 14 residues, from the cysteine through the phenylalanine. Only CDR3 DNA remains: 42 bases, in frame from the first base. The CDR1 and CDR2 encoded by the germline V gene (reference sequence) are SEHNR and FQNEAQ. On this clone itself: Its target antigen remains unknown. It has no much larger one-base neighbor in the sample; base qualities were not kept.

The trial excluded patients who had a history of autoimmune disease or were on systemic immunosuppression. Peripheral blood for TCR sequencing was collected from all dose cohorts at baseline, on cycle 4 day 1, and on cycle 7 day 1. Samples were obtained from an open-label, multicenter, first-in-human phase I dose-escalation trial of ivuxolimab. Adults with locally advanced or metastatic head and neck squamous cell, hepatocellular, melanoma or renal cell carcinoma were enrolled in the trial. Before TCR sequencing, CD4+ T cells and CD8+ T cells were sorted from peripheral blood as separate populations. To sequence the TCRbeta CDR3 region, genomic DNA was isolated from the sorted cells. TCRbeta CDR3 regions were sequenced using the immunoSEQ Assay. The immuneACCESS repertoire file appears here via TCRdb, limited to in-frame rearrangements. These files lack a portion of the clones; in checked studies, under half of the deficit traces to unresolved V genes, and the cause of the others is not known. The sample records 72,000 or so clones, roughly 80% of which are singletons. Clones ranked in the top ten supply nearly 4.5% of the sample.

Sample: CD4+ or CD8+ T cells sorted from blood, taken in a trial of the OX40 agonist ivuxolimab. Recombination connected TRBV7-9 to TRBJ1-2, with the D segment identity uncertain. This clonotype originated in an adult with an advanced solid tumor such as melanoma, head and neck, liver or kidney cancer. The CDR3 region: CASSLGFGVQGYTF. The bases are TGTGCCAGCAGCTTAGGGTTCGGGGTACAAGGCTACACCTTC. Full variable domain (CDR3 extended with the reference TRBV7-9 and TRBJ1-2 proteins): DTGVSQNPRHKITKRGQNVTFRCDPISEHNRLYWYRQTLGQGPEFLTYFQNEAQLEKSRLLSDRFSAERPKGSFSTLEIQRTEQGDSAMYLCASSLGFGVQGYTFGSGTRLTVV.